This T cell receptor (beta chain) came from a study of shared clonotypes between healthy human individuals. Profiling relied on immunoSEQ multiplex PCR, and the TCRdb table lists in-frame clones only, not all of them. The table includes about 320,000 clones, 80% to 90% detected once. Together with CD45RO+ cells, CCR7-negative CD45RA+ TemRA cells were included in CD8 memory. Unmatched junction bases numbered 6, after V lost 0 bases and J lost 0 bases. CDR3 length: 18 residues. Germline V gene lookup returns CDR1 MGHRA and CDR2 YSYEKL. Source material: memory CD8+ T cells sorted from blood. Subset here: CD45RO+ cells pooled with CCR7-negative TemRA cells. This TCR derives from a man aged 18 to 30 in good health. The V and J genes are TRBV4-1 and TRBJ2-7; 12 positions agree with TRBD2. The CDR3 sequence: CASSQDLTSGGLSYEQYF. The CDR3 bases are TGCGCCAGCAGCCAAGATCTAACTAGCGGGGGGCTCTCCTACGAGCAGTACTTC.